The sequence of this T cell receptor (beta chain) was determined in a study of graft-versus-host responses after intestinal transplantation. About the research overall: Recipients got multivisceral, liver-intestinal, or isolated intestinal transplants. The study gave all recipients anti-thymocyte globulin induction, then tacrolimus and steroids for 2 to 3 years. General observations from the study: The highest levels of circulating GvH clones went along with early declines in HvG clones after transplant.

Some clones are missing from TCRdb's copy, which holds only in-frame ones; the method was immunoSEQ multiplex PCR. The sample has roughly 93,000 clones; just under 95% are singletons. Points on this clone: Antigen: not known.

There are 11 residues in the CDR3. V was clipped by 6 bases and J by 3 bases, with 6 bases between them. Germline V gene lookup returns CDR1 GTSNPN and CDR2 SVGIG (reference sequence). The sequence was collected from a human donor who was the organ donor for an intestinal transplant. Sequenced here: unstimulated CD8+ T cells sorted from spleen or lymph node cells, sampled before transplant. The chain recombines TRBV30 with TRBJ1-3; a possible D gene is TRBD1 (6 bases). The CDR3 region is CACRGGNTIYF. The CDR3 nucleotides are TGTGCCTGCAGGGGTGGAAACACCATATATTTT.